This entry lists 15 T cell receptor beta chains sequenced from one sample in a study of T-cell reconstitution after alpha-beta-depleted transplantation in children. TCRbeta library construction was performed incorporating unique molecular identifiers. TCRdb processed the PCR reads anew with MiXCR; each CDR3 protein has one entry. The sample records 200,000 to 250,000 distinct CDR3 sequences, 6.6% being singletons. This material consisted of PBMCs, taken before TCRalphabeta/CD19-depleted stem cell transplant. Receptors originate from a boy aged 2 to 10 with acute lymphoblastic leukemia, due to receive a stem cell transplant.

The CDR3 sequence is CASSLRTGGVQPQHF. The CDR3 bases are TGTGCCAGCAGCCTCCGGACAGGGGGCGTCCAGCCCCAGCATTTT. This sequence joins TRBV12-3 or TRBV12-4 and TRBJ1-5; TRBD1 matches 11 bases. Germline trimming cut 6 bases from V and 7 bases from J; bases unmatched to any gene: 8. The CDR3 contains 15 residues.

This clonotype was seen at least ten times. A junction end diverges from the germline sequence, so it may reflect a read error. The chain employs TRBV15 and TRBJ1-3; D is unclear. This CDR3 is built from 11 residues. Germline V gives CDR1 LNHNV, CDR2 YYDKDF (reference sequence). The CDR3: CATSRDSQTDF. The CDR3 DNA is TGTGCCACCAGCAGAGATTCACAAACAGACTTT.

This clonotype was observed a few times. V usage is TRBV7-2 and J usage is TRBJ2-1; 10 bases agree with TRBD2. J was trimmed by 7 bases and V by 5 bases; bases with no gene match: 11. The CDR3 is made up of 16 amino acids. Per germline, CDR1 SGHTA and CDR2 FQGNSA. The CDR3 DNA is TGTGCCAGCAGCCGCAGCGGGGGGGCCGCCTCAAATGAGCAGTTCTTC. This translates into CASSRSGGAASNEQFF.

This chain links TRBV20-1 with TRBJ2-5, with unresolved D. The V end lost 6 bases, the J end lost 3 bases, and 8 bases lay between the germline ends. This CDR3 comprises 11 residues. The germline V gene encodes CDR1 DFQATT and CDR2 SNEGSKA (reference sequence). CDR3 in DNA: TGCAGTGCAATAGGCGAAGAGACCCAGTACTTC. Its translation is CSAIGEETQYF.

This clonotype was seen many times. The J gene is TRBJ2-2, the V gene TRBV7-9; possible D gene TRBD2, 6 bases. Germline V lookup: CDR1 SEHNR, CDR2 FQNEAQ (reference sequence). Trimming took 7 bases from V and 4 from J, leaving 10 bases between them. The CDR3 length is 13 residues. CDR3 bases: TGTGCCAGCATCCCCGGGGGCACCGGGGAGCTGTTTTTT. Translating gives CASIPGGTGELFF.

This chain connects TRBV20-1 to TRBJ2-1; TRBD1 is a possible D gene (6 bases). Trimming shortened V by 1 base and J by 12 bases, and 10 bases separated the two germline ends. The CDR3 contains 11 residues. Per germline, CDR1 DFQATT and CDR2 SNEGSKA (reference sequence). DNA of the CDR3: TGCAGTGCTAGAGCGGTACAGGGGCAGTTCTTC. It encodes CSARAVQGQFF.

Only a few counts were recorded for this clonotype. One junction end does not reproduce the germline sequence, and a read error may be involved. The chain recombines TRBV20-1 with TRBJ1-2; 11 bases line up with TRBD1. This CDR3 comprises 16 residues. Per the germline V gene, CDR1 is DFQATT and CDR2 is SNEGSKA (reference sequence). CDR3: CSVRGTGGKANYGYTF. Written as DNA, the CDR3 is TGCAGTGTTAGAGGGACAGGGGGTAAAGCTAACTATGGCTACACCTTC.

This clonotype appeared many times. The chain employs TRBV20-1 and TRBJ2-7; D uncertain. Trimming took off 6 bases at V and 1 base at J, with 13 bases between the two ends. CDR1 DFQATT and CDR2 SNEGSKA come from the germline V gene (reference sequence). This CDR3 is built from 13 residues. The CDR3 spells CSAYRTRSYEQYF. The CDR3 DNA sequence: TGCAGTGCATATCGGACCCGGTCCTACGAGCAGTACTTC.

This clonotype has a handful of counts. The junction shows a germline mismatch at one end, possibly a read error. V and J are TRBV20-1 and TRBJ1-4, with unresolved D. The germline gives CDR1 DFQATT, CDR2 SNEGSKA (reference sequence). CDR3 length: 13 residues. In DNA, the CDR3 is TGCAGTGCCCTCCAGGAGTCGAGGCAGAAACGGTTTTTT. Its translation is CSALQESRQKRFF.

This clonotype occurred many times. The rearrangement uses TRBV6-1 and TRBJ2-1; either TRBD1 or TRBD2 may supply D (6 bases each). Per the germline V gene, CDR1 is MNHNS and CDR2 is SASEGT. The CDR3 runs to 16 residues. The V gene lost 5 bases and the J gene lost 3 bases, with 17 bases spanning the gap. The CDR3 here is CASSPPGAGIYNEQFF. The CDR3 DNA follows: TGTGCCAGCAGTCCGCCGGGGGCGGGGATCTACAATGAGCAGTTCTTC.

Many counts were recorded for this clonotype. The chain joins TRBV7-9 to TRBJ1-1; possibly TRBD1 for D (5 bases). CDR1 is SEHNR, CDR2 FQNEAQ, per germline (reference sequence). CDR3 length: 17 amino acids. V was trimmed by 0 bases and J by 2 bases, leaving 16 bases between them. Written as DNA, the CDR3 is TGTGCCAGCAGCTTAGCGTTTCAGGGAACGCAAAACACTGAAGCTTTCTTT. This codes for CASSLAFQGTQNTEAFF. The variable domain in full, with the rest retrieved from reference TRBV7-9 and TRBJ1-1, is DTGVSQNPRHKITKRGQNVTFRCDPISEHNRLYWYRQTLGQGPEFLTYFQNEAQLEKSRLLSDRFSAERPKGSFSTLEIQRTEQGDSAMYLCASSLAFQGTQNTEAFFGQGTRLTVV.

This clonotype was observed many times. The chain couples TRBV20-1 to TRBJ2-5; D is possibly TRBD2 (5 bases). Germline lookup yields CDR1 DFQATT and CDR2 SNEGSKA (reference sequence). This CDR3 has 15 residues. V lost 0 bases and J lost 3, with 14 bases in between. CDR3 bases: TGCAGTGCTAGAGAGAGAGCTAGCTACGAAGAGACCCAGTACTTC. This gives the protein CSARERASYEETQYF.

There are a few counts of this clonotype. The chain uses TRBV5-1 and TRBJ1-1; 9 bases are a match to TRBD1. Germline CDR1 reads SGHRS; CDR2 reads YFSETQ. The ends lost 4 bases at V and 3 bases at J; junction bases unmatched: 10. The CDR3 runs 16 residues. The DNA for the CDR3 is TGCGCCAGCAGCGATAACACAGGGGGCCTCGACACTGAAGCTTTCTTT. Translating gives CASSDNTGGLDTEAFF.

The chain recombines TRBV7-2 with TRBJ1-1, with D unclear. This CDR3 is built from 15 residues. CDR1 SGHTA and CDR2 FQGNSA come from the germline V gene. Trimming stripped 1 base from V and 5 bases from J, with 14 bases between. The CDR3 here is CASSLVTRDWTEAFF. The CDR3 region has the DNA TGTGCCAGCAGCTTAGTGACCCGTGATTGGACTGAAGCTTTCTTT.

This clonotype was detected ten times or more. The chain employs TRBV5-5 and TRBJ2-7; D is tentatively TRBD1 or TRBD2 (5 bases each). The ends were cut back, 5 bases at V and 0 bases at J, with 9 bases in the middle. CDR1 is SGHKS and CDR2 is YYEKEE in the germline V gene (reference sequence). This CDR3 contains 13 residues. The CDR3 is CASSAGSSYEQYF. CDR3 in DNA: TGTGCCAGCAGTGCAGGGAGCTCCTACGAGCAGTACTTC.